Listed below are T cell receptor beta chains from one sample, sequenced in a study of T cells after yellow fever vaccination. MiXCR, applied by TCRdb to the 5' RACE reads, yields one record per CDR3 protein. The data hold under 300,000 distinct CDR3 sequences, with 10% to 15% observed a single time. The sequencing used CD4+ T cells sorted from PBMCs, collected 45 days after the yellow fever booster vaccination. Every receptor here comes from a man aged 30-40 years who received the YFV17D yellow fever vaccine. Both conserved end residues are part of each CDR3. A D gene is named only where the DNA matches it firmly. The listing skips clone size in some rows; elsewhere it reads once, few, many or a size class.

D | J | size | V | DNA | CDR3
NA | TRBJ2-6 | few | TRBV12-3/TRBV12-4 | TGTGCCAGCGCCCGGGGACACTCTGGGGCCAACGTCCTGACTTTC | CASARGHSGANVLTF
TRBD1 | TRBJ2-7 | few | TRBV25-1 | TGTGCCAGCAGTGAAGGACAGGAAGACGAGCAGTACTTC | CASSEGQEDEQYF
NA | TRBJ2-3 | few | TRBV12-3/TRBV12-4 | TGTGCCAGCATTTTAGACACCCCCACAGATACGCAGTATTTT | CASILDTPTDTQYF
NA | TRBJ2-2 | NA | TRBV6-1 | TGTGCCAGCATGAGTATCGGGGAGCTGTTTTTT | CASMSIGELFF
NA | TRBJ2-7 | NA | TRBV3-1 | TGTGCCAGCAGCCTGTCAGGGGGGGGCCCCTACGAGCAGTACTTC | CASSLSGGGPYEQYF
NA | TRBJ2-5 | NA | TRBV7-2 | TGTGCCAGCAGCCCCGGCGGGCTACAAGAGACCCAGTACTTC | CASSPGGLQETQYF
NA | TRBJ2-5 | few | TRBV18 | TGTGCCAGCTCCCCCCGAGGGCCCTCCCTCCAAGAGACCCAGTACTTC | CASSPRGPSLQETQYF
NA | TRBJ1-2 | NA | TRBV5-1 | TGCGCCAGCAGTTTCGACAGGAATGGCTACACCTTC | CASSFDRNGYTF
TRBD2 | TRBJ2-4 | NA | TRBV3-1 | TGTGCCAGCAGCCAGAATCTCCCGAAACTAGCGGGAGGGCTTCAGTACTTC | CASSQNLPKLAGGLQYF
NA | TRBJ1-2 | few | TRBV24-1 | TGTGCCACCAGTGACACGACAGTACGGAGGATAGATGGCTACACCTTC | CATSDTTVRRIDGYTF
NA | TRBJ2-6 | NA | TRBV15 | TGTGCCACCAGCAGGGGAGGTCTCAAGGCCAACGTCCTGACTTTC | CATSRGGLKANVLTF
NA | TRBJ2-7 | many | TRBV11-2 | TGTGCCAGCAGCTTAGATCGGCGGGGCACCTACGAGCAGTACTTC | CASSLDRRGTYEQYF
TRBD1 | TRBJ2-1 | NA | TRBV12-3/TRBV12-4 | TGTGCCAGCAGTATACGAGACAGGGGGATCTTC | CASSIRDRGIF
TRBD2 | TRBJ2-3 | NA | TRBV5-1 | TGCGCCAGCAGCCCCTTAGCGGGAGATACGCAGTATTTT | CASSPLAGDTQYF
TRBD1 | TRBJ1-1 | NA | TRBV20-1 | TGCAGTGCTAGCGGGGTCGAGGGGGCGACGAACACTGAAGCTTTCTTT | CSASGVEGATNTEAFF
TRBD2 | TRBJ2-2 | many | TRBV20-1 | TGCAGTGCCCCCCTCAGCGGGGGGGCCGGCGGGGAGCTGTTTTTT | CSAPLSGGAGGELFF
TRBD2 | TRBJ2-3 | few | TRBV5-6 | TGTGCCAGCAGCCCTCGGACTAGCGGGAATGTGAAAAAGAGAGATACGCAGTATTTT | CASSPRTSGNVKKRDTQYF
TRBD1 | TRBJ2-5 | NA | TRBV7-8 | TGTGCCAGCAGCCCGCATGACAGGGGTGGAGAGACCCAGTACTTC | CASSPHDRGGETQYF
TRBD2 | TRBJ2-3 | NA | TRBV4-2 | TGTGCCAGCAGCGGGACTAGCGGGAGCCTTGATACGCAGTATTTT | CASSGTSGSLDTQYF
NA | TRBJ1-2 | few | TRBV6-1 | TGTGCCAGCAGTAGGGACGGCTACTATGGCTACACCTTC | CASSRDGYYGYTF
TRBD2 | TRBJ2-1 | many | TRBV10-1 | TGCGCCAGCAGTGAGGCGGGAGGGCCGTACAATGAGCAGTTCTTC | CASSEAGGPYNEQFF
NA | TRBJ2-3 | NA | TRBV20-1 | TGCAGTGCTGGGACTGACCCAGATACGCAGTATTTT | CSAGTDPDTQYF
NA | TRBJ2-2 | NA | TRBV11-2 | TGTGTCAGCAGCCCGTCTAGCTCCGGAAAACAAGCCGGGGAGCTGTTTTTT | CVSSPSSSGKQAGELFF
TRBD1 | TRBJ2-1 | many | TRBV12-3/TRBV12-4 | TGTGCCAGCAGTCCGGACAGGGGGGTACGGAATGAGCAGTTCTTC | CASSPDRGVRNEQFF
NA | TRBJ2-7 | few | TRBV6-5 | TGTGCCAGCAGTTACAGCCGGGACGGTTCTTACGAGCAGTACTTC | CASSYSRDGSYEQYF
NA | TRBJ2-1 | NA | TRBV20-1 | TGCAGTGCTAGGGTACCCAGGGGTCAAGGGTCCTACAATGAGCAGTTCTTC | CSARVPRGQGSYNEQFF
NA | TRBJ2-3 | NA | TRBV29-1 | TGCAGCGTTGGACAAAATCTTGCGCAGTATTTT | CSVGQNLAQYF
TRBD2 | TRBJ2-1 | NA | TRBV12-3/TRBV12-4 | TGTGCCAGCAGTTTTTTGGGGGGGAACAATGAGCAGTTCTTC | CASSFLGGNNEQFF
NA | TRBJ2-1 | many | TRBV15 | TGTGCCACCAGCAGAGACATGGGGGCCTACAATGAGCAGTTCTTC | CATSRDMGAYNEQFF
NA | TRBJ2-6 | NA | TRBV11-2 | TGTGCCAGCAGGCTCGCCCTTCCTTTCTCTGGGGCCAACGTCCTGACTTTC | CASRLALPFSGANVLTF
NA | TRBJ2-7 | many | TRBV7-2 | TGTGCCAGCAGCTTAAGAGGGGGGGATGTCTACGAGCAGTACTTC | CASSLRGGDVYEQYF
NA | TRBJ2-6 | NA | TRBV15 | TGTGCCACCAGCAGAGCGGGGGCTGGGGCCAACGTCCTGACTTTC | CATSRAGAGANVLTF
NA | TRBJ2-5 | NA | TRBV7-2 | TGTGCCAGCAGCTTATGGAATGTTTTGGGAGAGACCCAGTACTTC | CASSLWNVLGETQYF
NA | TRBJ1-4 | few | TRBV12-3/TRBV12-4 | TGTGCCAGCAATGACGGCGTCCCTAATGAAAAACTGTTTTTT | CASNDGVPNEKLFF
NA | TRBJ1-1 | many | TRBV20-1 | TGCAGTGCTAGGGGCCCGGGAACGGTGGGTGAAGCTTTCTTT | CSARGPGTVGEAFF
TRBD2 | TRBJ2-5 | few | TRBV29-1 | TGCAGCGTTGAGGGGGGGAGAGAGACCCAGTACTTC | CSVEGGRETQYF
NA | TRBJ2-7 | NA | TRBV4-3 | TGCGCCAGCAGCCAAGACGGGAGCGGAGCCACCCGGCAGTACTTC | CASSQDGSGATRQYF
TRBD2 | TRBJ2-1 | many | TRBV20-1 | TGCAGTGCTGCCCCTCCTAGCGGGAGGGCCAGGGAGCAGTTCTTC | CSAAPPSGRAREQFF
TRBD2 | TRBJ2-1 | NA | TRBV7-6 | TGTGCCAGCAGCTTAGCGGGACTAGCGTCTGAGCAGTTCTTC | CASSLAGLASEQFF
TRBD2 | TRBJ2-7 | few | TRBV3-1 | TGTGCCAGCAGCCCCTCTAGCGGGACGGGAAGATGGCAGTACTTC | CASSPSSGTGRWQYF
TRBD1 | TRBJ2-7 | NA | TRBV4-3 | TGCGCCAGCCCCCAAGGCAGGGGGCACGAGCAGTACTTC | CASPQGRGHEQYF
NA | TRBJ2-7 | few | TRBV10-3 | TGTGCCAGTGGGACTTACTACGAGCAGTACTTC | CASGTYYEQYF
NA | TRBJ2-6 | many | TRBV18 | TGTGCCAGCTCACCACAGGGCTCTGGGGCCAACGTCCTGACTTTC | CASSPQGSGANVLTF
NA | TRBJ1-2 | NA | TRBV6-5 | TGTGCCAGCAGTTACTCCGCCGACAACTATGGCTACACCTTC | CASSYSADNYGYTF
TRBD2 | TRBJ2-7 | few | TRBV7-2 | TGTGCCAGCAGCTCCTTAGGGACTAGGTACGAGCAGTACTTC | CASSSLGTRYEQYF
TRBD1 | TRBJ2-3 | NA | TRBV6-2/TRBV6-3 | TGTGCCAGCAGTTACTCCGGGACAGGGACAGATACGCAGTATTTT | CASSYSGTGTDTQYF
TRBD1 | TRBJ2-7 | NA | TRBV11-2 | TGTGCCAGCAGCCCCGGACAGGGTGAGCAGTACTTC | CASSPGQGEQYF
TRBD1 | TRBJ2-5 | once | TRBV29-1 | TGCAGCGTAGGTGGACAGGGGGGAGAGACCCAGTACTTC | CSVGGQGGETQYF
TRBD1 | TRBJ2-3 | NA | TRBV11-2 | TGTGCCAGCAGCCCTGACAGGGGGGACTCCACAGATACGCAGTATTTT | CASSPDRGDSTDTQYF